The TCR beta chain under discussion was sequenced for a study of blood T cell repertoires in COVID-19. At the level of the study: Spain, Italy and the United States supplied samples that represented acute and convalescent COVID-19. T cells, B-cell-depleted T cells, or PBMCs supplied cDNA or gDNA.

This CDR3 is built from 14 residues. Germline CDR1 and CDR2: SNHLY and FYNNEI. Trimming took 1 base from V and 8 from J, leaving 12 bases between them. Original methodology: Using reference gene primer amplification, nucleated cell counts were estimated. Here immunoSEQ multiplex PCR was the method, and the copy in TCRdb shows in-frame clones only, minus some. The V and J calls and clone size come from that table; D and trimming were worked out from the DNA. The table lists some 150,000 clones, around 81% of them singletons, with roughly 1.4% in the top ten. This chain connects TRBV2 to TRBJ1-5; D is uncertain. The TCR sequence derives from a human donor in a cohort sampled during active COVID-19. The sample was peripheral blood. CDR3 residues: CASSEGMLVEPQHF. CDR3 DNA: TGTGCCAGCAGTGAAGGAATGTTGGTAGAGCCCCAGCATTTT. Drawing the rest from reference TRBV2 and TRBJ1-5, the complete variable domain is EPEVTQTPSHQVTQMGQEVILRCVPISNHLYFYWYRQILGQKVEFLVSFYNNEISEKSEIFDDQFSVERPDGSNFTLKIRSTKLEDSAMYFCASSEGMLVEPQHFGDGTRLSIL.